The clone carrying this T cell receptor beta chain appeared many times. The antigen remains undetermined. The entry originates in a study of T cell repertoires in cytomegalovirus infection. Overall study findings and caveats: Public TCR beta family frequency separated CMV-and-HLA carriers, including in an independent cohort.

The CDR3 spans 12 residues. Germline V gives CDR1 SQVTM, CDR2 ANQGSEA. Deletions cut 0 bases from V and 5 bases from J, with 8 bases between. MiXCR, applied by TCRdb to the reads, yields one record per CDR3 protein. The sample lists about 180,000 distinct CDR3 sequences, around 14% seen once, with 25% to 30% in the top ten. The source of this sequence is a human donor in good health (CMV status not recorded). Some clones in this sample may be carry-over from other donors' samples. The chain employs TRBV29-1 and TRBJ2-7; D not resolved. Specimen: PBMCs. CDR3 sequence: CSVEDRVHEQYF. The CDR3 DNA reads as TGCAGCGTTGAAGATAGAGTCCACGAGCAGTACTTC.